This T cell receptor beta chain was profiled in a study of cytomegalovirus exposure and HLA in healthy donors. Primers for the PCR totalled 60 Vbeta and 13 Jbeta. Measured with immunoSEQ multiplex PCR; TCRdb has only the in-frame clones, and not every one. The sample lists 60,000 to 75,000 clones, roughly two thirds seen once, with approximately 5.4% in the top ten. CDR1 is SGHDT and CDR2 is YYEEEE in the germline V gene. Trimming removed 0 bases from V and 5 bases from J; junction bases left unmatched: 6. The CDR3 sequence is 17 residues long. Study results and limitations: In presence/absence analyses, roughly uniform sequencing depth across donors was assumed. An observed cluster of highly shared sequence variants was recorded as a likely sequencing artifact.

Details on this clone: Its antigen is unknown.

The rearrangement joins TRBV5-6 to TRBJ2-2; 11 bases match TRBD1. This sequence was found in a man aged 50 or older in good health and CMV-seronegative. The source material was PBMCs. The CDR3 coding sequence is TGTGCCAGCAGCTTGGCCGGGACAGGGGGTAGAACCGGGGAGCTGTTTTTT. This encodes CASSLAGTGGRTGELFF.